This T cell receptor (beta chain) was sequenced for a study of T cell repertoires in cytomegalovirus infection. V lost 6 bases and J lost 0, with 8 bases in between. Germline V CDR1 and CDR2: DFQATT, SNEGSKA (reference sequence). The CDR3 spans 12 residues. TCRdb used MiXCR to reprocess the reads, holding one entry per CDR3 protein. The sample includes over 200,000 distinct CDR3 sequences, about 13% of them seen just once. The rearrangement joins TRBV20-1 to TRBJ1-1; D call uncertain. The sequence came from a human donor in good health (CMV status not recorded). Some clones in this sample may be carry-over from other donors' samples. Sequencing was performed on PBMCs. CDR3 in amino acids: CSAKTVNTEAFF. DNA of the CDR3: TGCAGTGCCAAGACGGTGAACACTGAAGCTTTCTTT.